The following is a T cell receptor beta chain sequence with its context. Its antigen is not known. The record originates from a study of human T cells and chemical hapten exposure. In TCRdb, the RACE reads were re-called with MiXCR into one record per CDR3 protein. This table has approximately 82,000 distinct CDR3 sequences, about 10% appearing once. General study results and limits: TCRs exceeding a frequency of 1 in 1000 stayed unchanged under DPC sensitization.

As for time point: patch test 1, 2 weeks after DPC sensitization. The treatment: therapeutic diphenylcyclopropenone sensitization with weekly scalp DPC. The receptor comes from a man aged 40-49 years with alopecia areata. Some clones in this sample may be carry-over from other donors' samples. The sample was whole blood, taken in connection with sensitization to the hapten diphenylcyclopropenone (DPC).

The CDR3: CASSYSGWAGEQGSTEAFF. CDR3 sequence (DNA): TGTGCCAGCAGTTACTCCGGATGGGCCGGCGAACAGGGGAGCACTGAAGCTTTCTTT. The chain recombines TRBV6-2 or TRBV6-3 with TRBJ1-1; the match to TRBD1 covers 7 bases. The CDR3 consists of 19 residues. Germline lookup yields CDR1 MNHEY and CDR2 SVGEGT. The trim removed 0 bases at V and 4 bases at J, leaving 17 bases unmatched.